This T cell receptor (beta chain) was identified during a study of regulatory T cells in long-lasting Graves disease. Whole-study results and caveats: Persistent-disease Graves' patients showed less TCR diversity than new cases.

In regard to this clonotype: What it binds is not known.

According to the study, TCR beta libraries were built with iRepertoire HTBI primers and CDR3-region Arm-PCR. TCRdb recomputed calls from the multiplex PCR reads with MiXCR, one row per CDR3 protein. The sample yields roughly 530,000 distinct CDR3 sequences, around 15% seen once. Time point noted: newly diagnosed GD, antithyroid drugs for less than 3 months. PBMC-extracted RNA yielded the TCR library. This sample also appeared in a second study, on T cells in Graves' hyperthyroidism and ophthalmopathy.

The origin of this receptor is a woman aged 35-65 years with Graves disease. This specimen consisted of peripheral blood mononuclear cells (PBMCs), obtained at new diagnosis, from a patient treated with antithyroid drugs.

In DNA form, the CDR3 reads TGTGCCAGTAGTAACCTGGGGTCCTACAATGAGCAGTTCTTC. Amino acid sequence: CASSNLGSYNEQFF. The J gene is TRBJ2-1, the V gene TRBV19; D not resolved. V dropped 4 bases and J dropped 1 base, with 8 bases sitting between them. The CDR3 extends over 14 amino acids. The germline gives CDR1 LNHDA, CDR2 SQIVND (reference sequence).